The entry below gives a single T cell receptor beta chain sequence along with its context. The entry originates in a study of CD8 T cells in Susac syndrome. Germline lookup yields CDR1 MNHEY and CDR2 SVGAGI. Trimming cost V 0 bases and J 3 bases, with 8 bases left between them. This CDR3 is 14 amino acids long. A quantity of about 0.5 to 1 ug RNA underwent reverse transcription using random hexamers. Amplification of the TCR beta CDR3 was carried out by immunoSEQ multiplex PCR, which spanned a total of 54 Vbeta and 13 Jbeta segments. One entry per CDR3 protein results from TCRdb running MiXCR on the immunoSEQ multiplex PCR reads. The data show some 110,000 distinct CDR3 sequences, with around 94% seen just once and 0.093% held by the top ten. The sequenced target, TCR beta, came from blood CD8+ and CD4+ T cells. The patients serving as multiple sclerosis controls were treatment-naive. They had stable or active relapsing-remitting disease and fulfilled revised McDonald criteria. In contrast to the negatively isolated CD8+ and CD4+ T cells, TEMRA cells were FACS-enriched.

The sequence was collected from a human donor with multiple sclerosis. The V call is TRBV6-5, the J call TRBJ1-2, with D unresolved. Sequenced input: CD4+ T cells from PBMCs. CDR3 sequence: CASSYSSSDYGYTF. The CDR3 DNA reads TGTGCCAGCAGTTACTCCTCAAGTGACTATGGCTACACCTTC.